Listed below are T cell receptor beta chains from one sample, sequenced in a study of CD8 T cells in ankylosing spondylitis. MiXCR, applied by TCRdb to the 5' RACE reads, yields one record per CDR3 protein. The sample gives 200,000 to 250,000 distinct CDR3 sequences, about 10% of which show up once; 21% is in the top ten. Sample: blood, either unsorted or a sorted T cell fraction (not recorded which). The receptors come from a male donor with ankylosing spondylitis or in good health (not recorded which). Each CDR3 is given with its conserved first and last residue. Fields, in order: clone size, J gene, V gene, CDR3 protein. Not every row has a clone size; where given, it reads once, few, many or a size class.

>many|TRBJ1-4|TRBV12-3/TRBV12-4
CASSSLPGEKLFF
>many|TRBJ2-1|TRBV27
CASGRDNYNEQFF
>few|TRBJ2-1|TRBV20-1
CSAHSGGAYYNEQFF
>many|TRBJ2-1|TRBV5-6
CASSLPVSYNEQFF
>many|TRBJ2-5|TRBV5-8
CASSLRGEWETQYF
>many|TRBJ2-7|TRBV5-1
CASRPETGNEQYF
>many|TRBJ1-3|TRBV20-1
CSAAAPGAGNTIYF
>many|TRBJ1-2|TRBV3-1
CASSQGGNGYTF
>few|TRBJ2-4|TRBV5-1
CASSSGGMAKNIQYF
>many|TRBJ2-3|TRBV5-1
CASSLVAGGYTDTQYF
>many|TRBJ2-1|TRBV7-3
CASSLTGDSSYNEQFF
>many|TRBJ1-1|TRBV7-2
CASSLEDSSSTEAFF
>few|TRBJ2-7|TRBV7-6
CASSLEAQGSYEQYF
>.|TRBJ2-7|TRBV18
CASSSWGVDEQYF
>.|TRBJ2-7|TRBV2
CASRPSLTGWEQYF
>.|TRBJ1-2|TRBV20-1
CSARIPGTGDGYTF